This TCR beta chain was captured by sequencing in a study of graft-versus-host responses after intestinal transplantation. Here immunoSEQ multiplex PCR was the method, and the copy in TCRdb shows in-frame clones only, minus some. This sample yields about 57,000 clones, of which 85% to 90% are seen a single time; less than 2% belongs to the top ten. General observations from the study: Peak circulating GvH clone levels tracked with early post-transplant HvG declines. Individuals who had graft-donor T cell macrochimerism had allografts that showed high graft-versus-host to host-versus-graft clonal ratios.

Remarks on this clone: The antigen is unknown.

V lost 1 base to trimming and J lost 3 bases, with 15 bases between them. The germline V gene encodes CDR1 MGHRA and CDR2 YSYEKL. The CDR3 totals 17 residues. The chain carries TRBV4-1 and TRBJ2-2; TRBD2 might be the D (7 bases). The starting material was PBMCs, obtained 26 days after transplant. The receptor's source is a human patient who received an intestinal transplant, so some T cells may come from the graft donor. In DNA, the CDR3 is TGCGCCAGCAGCCAAGTGAGGGGGAGGGAGGACACCGGGGAGCTGTTTTTT. Encoded protein: CASSQVRGREDTGELFF.